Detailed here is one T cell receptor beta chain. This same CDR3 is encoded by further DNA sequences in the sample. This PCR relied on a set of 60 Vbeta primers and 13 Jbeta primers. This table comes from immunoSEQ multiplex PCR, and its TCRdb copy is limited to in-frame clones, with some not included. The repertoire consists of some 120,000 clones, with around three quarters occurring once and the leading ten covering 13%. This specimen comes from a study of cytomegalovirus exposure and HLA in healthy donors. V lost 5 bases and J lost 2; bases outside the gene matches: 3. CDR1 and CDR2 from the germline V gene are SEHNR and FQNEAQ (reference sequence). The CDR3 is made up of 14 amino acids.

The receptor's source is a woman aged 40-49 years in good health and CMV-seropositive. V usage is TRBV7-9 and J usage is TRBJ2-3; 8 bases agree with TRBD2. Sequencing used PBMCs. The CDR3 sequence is CASSRLASTDTQYF. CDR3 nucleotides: TGTGCCAGCAGCAGACTAGCGTCCACAGATACGCAGTATTTT.